The 11 T cell receptor beta chains below all came from one sample that was sequenced in a study of cytotoxic CD8 clonotypes in ibrutinib-treated CLL (dated by TCRdb to the early 2020s). This sample's time point label indicates: roughly 2 years on ibrutinib. Libraries were built with the immunoSEQ multiplex PCR assay. The clones in this table, taken by TCRdb from immuneACCESS, are in-frame only. Not every clone is retained; where verified, under half of the shortfall comes from an unresolved V gene, and the cause of the rest is unknown. Here the sample has roughly 160,000 clones; under 90% occur a single time. Of the sample, about 4.3% falls within the top ten clones. The sequencing here drew on PBMCs, taken after 24 months of ibrutinib treatment. These receptor sequences come from a human donor with chronic lymphocytic leukemia.

The chain is built from TRBV2 and TRBJ2-7; D not resolved. Trimming removed 2 bases from V and 2 bases from J, with 10 bases in between. Germline CDR1 SNHLY, CDR2 FYNNEI. This CDR3 region has 14 residues. In DNA form, the CDR3 reads TGTGCCAGCAGTGAATGGTGGAGCCCCTACGAGCAGTACTTC. Translation: CASSEWWSPYEQYF.

This chain uses TRBV6-1 with TRBJ1-3, with no clear D. Germline values: CDR1 MNHNS, CDR2 SASEGT. V lost 6 bases and J lost 4, with 7 bases in between. The CDR3 has 12 residues. The CDR3 nucleotides read TGTGCCAGCAGACTACAGGGAAACACCATATATTTT. Translated: CASRLQGNTIYF.

The chain employs TRBV9 and TRBJ2-2; no definite D call. The CDR3 has 14 amino acids. Germline CDR1 reads SGDLS; CDR2 reads YYNGEE. V lost 0 bases and J 3 bases, leaving 6 bases between the germline ends. This CDR3 reads CASSVVPDTGELFF. The CDR3 region has the DNA TGTGCCAGCAGCGTAGTACCGGACACCGGGGAGCTGTTTTTT.

This clone was observed at least ten times. The chain joins TRBV6-1 to TRBJ2-1, with 8 bases identical to TRBD1. CDR1 MNHNS and CDR2 SASEGT come from the germline V gene. Unmatched junction bases numbered 10, after V lost 5 bases and J lost 10 bases. This CDR3 contains 14 residues. CDR3 region: CASSLQGARGEQFF. The CDR3, as DNA: TGTGCCAGCAGTTTGCAGGGGGCGCGTGGGGAGCAGTTCTTC.

This clone was recorded a few times. The V call is TRBV21-1, the J call TRBJ1-3; the tabulated D call, TRBD1, remains unverified against the DNA. TRBV21-1 is labeled a pseudogene. CDR3 size: 18 residues. The CDR3 protein is CASSKGCDRGRDSNTIYF. Here the CDR3 DNA reads TGTGCCAGCAGCAAAGGCTGCGACAGGGGCCGAGATAGCAACACCATATATTTT.

This rearrangement joins TRBV9 to TRBJ2-2, with no clear D. V shed 2 bases and J shed 0 bases, with 2 bases lying between them. This CDR3 is 13 amino acids long. The V gene's germline CDR1 is SGDLS and CDR2 YYNGEE. The CDR3 is CASSVTNTGELFF. CDR3 nucleotides: TGTGCCAGCAGCGTCACGAACACCGGGGAGCTGTTTTTT.

The chain carries TRBV27 and TRBJ2-7; weak D call: TRBD2 (5 bases). V was clipped by 6 bases and J by 5 bases, with 23 bases between them. Looked up from germline, CDR1 is MNHEY and CDR2 is SMNVEV (reference sequence). The CDR3 length is 16 residues. In DNA, the CDR3 is TGTGCCAGCAGGGTGAAGGACGGGGTAGGCATCCACGAGCAGTACTTC. Translating gives CASRVKDGVGIHEQYF.

The rearrangement links TRBV30 to TRBJ1-5, with D unclear. The germline V gene has CDR1 GTSNPN and CDR2 SVGIG (reference sequence). V gave up 3 bases and J gave up 6 bases, with 12 bases separating them. The CDR3 totals 13 residues. The CDR3 here is CAWRATGSQPQHF. For the CDR3, the DNA is TGTGCCTGGAGGGCGACGGGTTCTCAGCCCCAGCATTTT.

The chain employs TRBV5-1 and TRBJ2-7, with no clear D. V lost 0 bases, J lost 0 bases, and 7 bases lay in between. CDR1 is SGHRS, CDR2 YFSETQ, per germline. The CDR3 is 14 amino acids. The CDR3 sequence is CASSLGVNSYEQYF. For the CDR3, the DNA is TGCGCCAGCAGCTTGGGGGTCAACTCCTACGAGCAGTACTTC.

This sequence joins TRBV7-9 and TRBJ1-1; the match to TRBD1 covers 9 bases. The V segment lost 7 bases and the J segment 7 bases; nucleotides outside the gene matches: 7. Per germline, CDR1 SEHNR and CDR2 FQNEAQ (reference sequence). The CDR3 covers 13 residues. CDR3 amino acids: CASTNRGQGEAFF. As DNA, the CDR3 is TGTGCCAGCACTAACAGGGGACAGGGTGAAGCTTTCTTT.

This chain links TRBV6-6 with TRBJ1-4; no definite D call. Trimming took 0 bases from V and 7 from J, leaving 15 bases between them. The length of the CDR3 is 16 residues. Germline V gives CDR1 MNHNY, CDR2 SVGAGI (reference sequence). CDR3 loop: CASSYSTIGRAEKLFF. In nucleotides, the CDR3 is TGTGCCAGCAGTTACTCGACAATCGGTCGGGCTGAAAAACTGTTTTTT.